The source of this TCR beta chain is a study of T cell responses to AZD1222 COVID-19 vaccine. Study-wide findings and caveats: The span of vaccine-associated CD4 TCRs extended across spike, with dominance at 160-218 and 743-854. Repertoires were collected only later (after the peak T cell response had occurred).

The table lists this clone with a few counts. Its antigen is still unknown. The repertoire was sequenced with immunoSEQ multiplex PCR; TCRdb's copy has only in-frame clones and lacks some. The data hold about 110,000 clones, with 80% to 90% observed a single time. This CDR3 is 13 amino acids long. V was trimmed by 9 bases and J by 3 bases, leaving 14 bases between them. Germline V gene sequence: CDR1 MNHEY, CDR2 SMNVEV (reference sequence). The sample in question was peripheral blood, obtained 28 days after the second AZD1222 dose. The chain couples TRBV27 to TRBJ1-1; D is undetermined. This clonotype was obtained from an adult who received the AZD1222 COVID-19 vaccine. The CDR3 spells CASGLGLDTEAFF. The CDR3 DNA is TGTGCCAGTGGATTAGGGTTGGACACTGAAGCTTTCTTT.